This T cell receptor (beta chain) was sequenced for a study of cytomegalovirus exposure and HLA in healthy donors (dated by TCRdb to 2015 to 2018). With regard to the full study: An earlier analysis of roughly 610 of the donors reported roughly 300 Gb of sequence data and 117 million unique TCR beta sequences obtained from about 179 million T cells. A later analysis re-examined previously published TCR beta repertoires from hundreds of donors and added high-resolution HLA genotyping to investigate patterns of TCR occurrence. High-throughput TCR immunosequencing, statistical association of individual TCRs with disease status, and machine learning were combined to predict cytomegalovirus infection status. In a later genetic analysis, genome-wide SNP genotypes for about three fifths of the 666 donors were used, and that subset was treated as a discovery cohort. Of the roughly 400 genotyped donors, approximately 83% fell in the genetic ancestry cluster associated with self-reported Caucasian donors. Donor age, sex, ethnicity and CMV serostatus were compiled together with the repertoire data. Every discovery cohort repertoire had been produced on one sequencing platform. Among about 370 genotyped donors of the cohort, an average of about 240,000 unique TCR beta nucleotide sequences was sequenced per donor, of which 15% to 20% were non-productive. The number of typed donors differed by locus: 629-630 for A, B, C, DRB1 and DQB1; approximately 520 for DQA1; about 600 for DPA1; and around 490 for DPB1. Class I and class II HLA loci were covered by the typing at four-digit resolution. An early release covering approximately 600 HLA-typed donors comprised approximately 300 gigabases of sequencing data and about 90 million unique TCR sequences. The study was designed to test whether signatures of past pathogen exposure could be identified by cataloging public T cell receptors. Four to six DR-DQ haplotypes were handled as single units for association and clustering, since linkage in the cohort was strong. The later analysis used no new phenotypic data to find candidate immune exposures, relying instead on TCR beta sequences and their occurrence across donors. The study profiled the T cell repertoires of some 610 subjects by immunosequencing and related them to cytomegalovirus serostatus. An earlier analysis of 587 of the donors used high-throughput TCR beta sequencing to judge whether each TCR beta V gene segment behaved as functional or pseudogenic. Along with the roughly 700-subject first cohort, a separate validation cohort of 120 different subjects was used.

The cohort was made up of several hundred healthy bone marrow donors. Cohort members were all nominally healthy when sampled, although unrecorded immune exposures were likely present. Of the roughly 670 cohort members, approximately 300 had a positive CMV serostatus and about 400 had a negative one, while no CMV serostatus was recorded for the donor. Every donor gave a peripheral blood sample, and the peripheral blood mononuclear cells from that sample were used for TCR beta sequencing. Genomic DNA extraction from the blood cell samples was performed with the Qiagen DNeasy Blood Extraction Kit. Concerning this clone itself: Which antigen it targets is not known. The input lacks base qualities; no much larger clone sits a single base away.

On the study overall, not on this receptor specifically: In a later genetic analysis, a missense DCLRE1C variant was associated with V-gene and J-gene trimming of TCR beta chains, and the association was replicated in an independent cohort. Because some donors lacked HLA typing at each locus, the association tests relied only on the typed subset. About 15 rarely observed V segments, including chromosome 9 orphons, were excluded from the earlier analysis of just under 600 of the donors because counts were too low. The study listed approximately 150 TCR beta chains as associated with cytomegalovirus. Roughly uniform sequencing depth across donors was assumed in presence/absence analyses, although this assumption may not hold. The cohort was sequenced for TCR beta chains only, and without alpha or paired-chain data the features that could be detected were limited. According to the authors, the approach could potentially be generalized to other disease states and immunological phenotypes. A later analysis found that most CMV-associated TCR beta chains appeared HLA-restricted, with HLA associations seemingly driven largely by CMV exposure. Cytomegalovirus status was reported to be diagnosed by the classifier with high specificity and sensitivity in both the original and validation cohorts. Across donors, most TCR sequences were observed very rarely, whereas some public TCRs were present in many individuals. In a later analysis, the rate of TCR association differed among HLA loci, with DRB1 alleles having the most associated TCRs and HLA-C alleles having the fewest. Broadly in line with IMGT annotations, most TCR beta V segments showed up in productive rearrangements about 87% or about 30% of the time in an earlier analysis of roughly 590 of the donors. A later analysis reported that several top co-occurrence clusters appeared linked to parvovirus B19, influenza, CMV and Epstein-Barr virus. CMV serostatus was the only immune exposure information available for the cohort. Linkage disequilibrium might explain the correlated functional status among segregating V segments, but an unknown experimental factor could not be excluded. A further reported finding was that TCR beta sequences accurately predicted the HLA-A and HLA-B alleles for most subjects in the first cohort. In a later genetic analysis, fewer N-insertions in productive TCRs were reported among donors in an Asian-associated ancestry cluster than the approximately 670-donor mean. When HLA alleles, especially DR and DQ, strongly co-occurred, TCR associations were difficult to assign to individual alleles. A cluster of highly shared sequence variants was judged likely to represent a technical artifact of the sequencing pipeline. In vitro tests confirmed that a few of the cytomegalovirus-associated TCR beta chains recognize cytomegalovirus antigens. Some IMGT-functional V segments, including TRBV6-2 and TRBV6-3, could not be told apart with the 87-base-pair reads, so those segments were excluded. A later analysis associated 16,951 TCR beta sequences with specific HLA alleles at a false discovery rate of 0.05. In a later analysis, HLA-associated TCR beta chains were found to be more clonally expanded and to have lower generation probabilities than equally common non-associated chains.

Receptor libraries were prepared by the immunoSEQ multiplex PCR assay. A mixture of 60 forward primers for TCR Vbeta segments and 13 reverse primers for TCR Jbeta segments was used in the multiplex PCR. The CDR3 region of rearranged TCR beta genes was amplified from genomic DNA with a multiplex PCR assay. Amplified TCR beta libraries were sequenced as 87-base-pair reads on the Illumina HiSeq System. As for the original processing: A later analysis counted approximately 84 million unique TCR beta chains across the 670 or so repertoires, and around 9.9 million of these chains were shared by at least two donors. Raw reads were error-corrected and collapsed into unique sequences by a nearest-neighbor algorithm in which closely related sequences were merged to remove PCR and sequencing errors. To assign V, D and J gene segments, CDR3 sequences were aligned to IMGT reference sequences. Each retained sequence needed at least a six-nucleotide match to both a V gene segment and a J gene segment. Rearrangements were called productive when the CDR3 lacked stop codons and stayed in frame with V and J; all others were non-productive. Following IMGT convention, CDR3 was defined as the stretch from the second conserved V-encoded cysteine up to the conserved J-encoded phenylalanine. Sequences without an unambiguous match to a single V gene segment were excluded from the earlier analysis of approximately 560 of the donors. In an earlier analysis of about 590 of the donors, a V segment was called functional when productive rearrangements were above 56.7%, and segregating when the standard deviation between donors exceeded 5%. To diagnose cytomegalovirus status from the catalog of TCR beta chain sequences, a statistical classification framework was built. In a later analysis, V and J genes were assigned by comparing TCR nucleotide sequences against IMGT/GENE-DB human TR gene sequences. A later analysis assigned CDR3 sequences and most-parsimonious VDJ recombination scenarios with the TCRdist pipeline. A later analysis defined each TCR beta chain by its CDR3 amino acid sequence plus V-gene family, and excluded reads lacking a unique V-gene family. To address suspected cross-contamination and a sequencing artifact, a later analysis removed several hundred highly shared, low-generation-probability nucleotide sequences. In a later analysis, a clonal expansion index was calculated for each public chain from normalized within-repertoire ranks of inferred template counts. Generation probabilities in a later analysis came from a VDJ recombination model fitted to out-of-frame rearrangements, and those results were checked against IGoR. A later analysis scored TCR-TCR, TCR-HLA and TCR-CMV co-occurrence with hypergeometric tests, applying a repertoire-size bias correction to TCR pairs. To estimate false discovery rates, a later analysis permuted the HLA or CMV assignments 20 times. In a later analysis, co-occurring TCRs were grouped with DBSCAN, and TCRdist sequence similarity was added when clustering was performed within HLA-allele-positive subsets. For co-occurrence clustering, repertoires with fewer than 30,000 or more than 120,000 public chains were excluded, along with 5 or 6 repertoires with anomalous nucleotide sharing. TCRdb obtained this table from immuneACCESS and retained in-frame rearrangements with V and J assigned. These tables miss some clones; where compared with another copy, unresolved V genes account for less than half of the shortfall, and the remainder is unexplained. The V and J calls and clone size were taken over from that table, and D and trimming were inferred from the DNA. The sample profile shows 84,000 or so clones; roughly 80% of them were found once. The ten most abundant clones make up roughly 13% of the sample.

Including the terminal cysteine and phenylalanine, the CDR3 comprises 14 residues. Only the CDR3 part of the read is kept: 42 bases, read in frame from the first base. V loses 2 bases, J loses 1 base, and the germline ends lie 7 bases apart. The germline V gene provides CDR1 KGHSH and CDR2 LQKENI. This receptor was taken from a human donor in good health. The chain is made from TRBV18 and TRBJ2-3, with the D gene not confidently named. Specimen: PBMCs. The DNA sequence is as follows: TGTGCCAGCTCACCATCCCCGGGCACAGATACGCAGTATTTT. It specifies CASSPSPGTDTQYF.